Following are 8 T cell receptor beta chains from one sample sequenced in a study of sequential checkpoint blockade in melanoma. TCRdb's copy holds only in-frame clones and misses some; the assay was immunoSEQ multiplex PCR. In the table there are 9,000 to 13,000 clones, about two thirds of which are singletons. Treatment described: randomized to nivolumab then ipilimumab (arm A) or the reverse (arm B). This specimen was CD8+ T cells sorted from blood (inferred from file names), taken from a patient given nivolumab and ipilimumab in sequence. Every receptor here comes from a human donor with melanoma.

The genes are TRBV4-3 and TRBJ2-2; D call uncertain. Germline CDR1 is LGHNA and CDR2 is YSLEER. The V end lost 2 bases, the J end lost 8 bases, and 6 bases lay between the germline ends. This CDR3 comprises 12 residues. The CDR3 DNA reads as TGCGCCAGCAGCCAATCCGGTGGGGAGCTGTTTTTT. Translated, it gives CASSQSGGELFF.

V and J are TRBV5-1 and TRBJ2-1, with D possibly TRBD2 on 5 matching bases. This CDR3 region has 14 residues. V was pared by 5 bases and J by 8 bases, with 17 bases between. The germline V gene encodes CDR1 SGHRS and CDR2 YFSETQ. CDR3 DNA: TGCGCCAGCAGTCTGGCCGGGGTTCTCGATGAGCAGTTCTTC. Residues: CASSLAGVLDEQFF. The entire variable domain, with the rest obtained from reference TRBV5-1 and TRBJ2-1, is as follows: KAGVTQTPRYLIKTRGQQVTLSCSPISGHRSVSWYQQTPGQGLQFLFEYFSETQRNKGNFPGRFSGRQFSNSRSEMNVSTLELGDSALYLCASSLAGVLDEQFFGPGTRLTVL.

The chain recombines TRBV7-6 with TRBJ2-1; TRBD2 aligns across 9 bases. V was pared by 5 bases and J by 0 bases, with 2 bases of the junction left unmatched. The length of the CDR3 is 15 residues. CDR1 and CDR2 from the germline V gene are SGHVS and FNYEAQ. The CDR3 reads CASSQTSGSYNEQFF. The CDR3 DNA follows: TGTGCCAGCAGCCAGACTAGCGGCTCCTACAATGAGCAGTTCTTC.

The chain links TRBV5-6 to TRBJ1-2; possible D gene TRBD1, 6 bases. The CDR3 is 16 amino acids. V lost 2 bases to trimming and J lost 4 bases, with 18 bases between them. Germline loops: CDR1 SGHDT, CDR2 YYEEEE. The CDR3 bases are TGTGCCAGCAGCTTAGAGACAGGTCAAACTTTCTATGGCTACACCTTC. Translation: CASSLETGQTFYGYTF.

This rearrangement joins TRBV5-1 to TRBJ2-7; D ambiguous. CDR1 and CDR2 from the germline V gene are SGHRS and YFSETQ. The CDR3 consists of 12 residues. V lost 4 bases and J 7 bases, leaving 12 bases between the germline ends. CDR3 coding DNA: TGCGCCAGCAGCCTCCCCCCCCGGGAGCAGTACTTC. This translates into CASSLPPREQYF.

This rearrangement joins TRBV4-3 to TRBJ2-7; no clear D. CDR1 and CDR2 (germline): LGHNA, YSLEER. The CDR3 consists of 16 residues. V lost 0 bases and J lost 0, with 12 bases in between. The CDR3 loop is CASSQEVPSSSYEQYF. The CDR3 DNA is TGCGCCAGCAGCCAAGAGGTACCCTCGAGCTCCTACGAGCAGTACTTC.

This chain connects TRBV7-9 to TRBJ2-5; the D gene is possibly TRBD2 (6 bases). The V end lost 1 base, the J end lost 11 bases, and 11 bases lay between the germline ends. The CDR3 contains 12 residues. CDR1 SEHNR and CDR2 FQNEAQ come from the germline V gene (reference sequence). CDR3 nucleotides: TGTGCCAGCAGCTTAGATGTACGGGGGCAGTACTTC. This translates into CASSLDVRGQYF.

Note on this clone: A junction end diverges from the germline sequence, so it may reflect a read error. The chain combines TRBV5-6 with TRBJ1-5, with no clear D. Germline V lookup: CDR1 SGHDT, CDR2 YYEEEE. The CDR3 is 15 amino acids. CDR3 coding DNA: TGTGCCAGCAGTTTGGGAGGGCAGTTCAATCAGCCCCAGCATTTT. This sequence encodes CASSLGGQFNQPQHF.